Shown below are 16 T cell receptor beta chains from a single sample sequenced in a study of vaccination and CD4 T cells after COVID-19. Sequenced with the Oncomine TCR Beta short-read assay was DNA taken from cultured CD4+ T cells. MiXCR was run by TCRdb on the PCR reads, yielding one entry per CDR3 protein. The sample holds 15,000 to 18,000 distinct CDR3 sequences; about 40% are singletons and the top ten take under 25%. These receptors' targets are unknown. The treatment is: roughly 10-day PBMC culture with coronavirus spike peptide pools or control peptides (ViraFEST assay). The sequencing sample was made of cultured CD4+ T cells from blood. All receptors derive from a human donor with COVID-19.

This clonotype was found a few times. The rearrangement joins TRBV12-3 or TRBV12-4 to TRBJ1-2; 7 bases line up with TRBD1. The CDR3 sequence is 15 residues long. Trimming cost V 5 bases and J 5 bases; bases outside gene matches: 11. DNA of the CDR3: TGTGCCAGCAGTCCGAGACAGGGTTTGGGATATGGCTACACCTTC. Protein product: CASSPRQGLGYGYTF.

Only one count was recorded for this clonotype. V usage is TRBV19 and J usage is TRBJ2-1; either TRBD1 or TRBD2 may fit D (5 bases each). Germline lookup yields CDR1 LNHDA and CDR2 SQIVND (reference sequence). With 5 bases removed from V and 3 bases from J, the gap between germline ends came to 23 bases. The CDR3 runs to 18 residues. The DNA for the CDR3 is TGTGCCAGTAGTCTATCTTCCGGCGGGCAGGGATTCTACAATGAGCAGTTCTTC. This sequence encodes CASSLSSGGQGFYNEQFF.

The chain links TRBV24-1 to TRBJ2-5; a possible D gene is TRBD1 (5 bases). The CDR3 totals 15 residues. Between the trimmed V and J ends, which lost 1 base and 2 bases, there was a span of 10 bases. Per germline, CDR1 KGHDR and CDR2 SFDVKD. This CDR3 reads CATSDLGQGQETQYF. For the CDR3, the DNA is TGTGCCACCAGTGATTTAGGACAAGGTCAAGAGACCCAGTACTTC.

This clonotype is labeled as medium-sized. The chain carries TRBV6-1 and TRBJ2-5, with TRBD1 matching over 8 bases. This CDR3 spans 16 amino acids. Losses at the gene ends were 5 bases for V and 2 bases for J; bases not matched to a gene: 10. Germline loops: CDR1 MNHNS, CDR2 SASEGT. Here the CDR3 DNA reads TGTGCCAGCAGTAGTGGACAGGGTAGAAAGCAAGAGACCCAGTACTTC. Its translation is CASSSGQGRKQETQYF.

The gene calls are TRBV28 and TRBJ2-2, with 10 bases aligning to TRBD1. From germline, CDR1 is MDHEN and CDR2 SYDVKM. The CDR3 runs 15 residues. The ends lost 5 bases at V and 7 bases at J; junction bases unmatched: 7. In DNA, the CDR3 is TGTGCCAGCAGTCGTCGACAGGGGGCGGGCGGGGAGCTGTTTTTT. This gives the protein CASSRRQGAGGELFF.

The V call is TRBV14, the J call TRBJ2-3, with D hard to call. The V end lost 3 bases, the J end lost 4 bases, and 2 bases lay between the germline ends. Per the germline V gene, CDR1 is SGHDN and CDR2 is FVKESK. This CDR3 region has 11 residues. In DNA form, the CDR3 reads TGTGCCAGCAGCCATTCAGATACGCAGTATTTT. Translation: CASSHSDTQYF.

This clonotype was observed a few times. This chain links TRBV2 with TRBJ2-5, with TRBD1 as a possible D gene (5 bases). CDR1 and CDR2 from the germline V gene are SNHLY and FYNNEI. Trimming stripped 5 bases from V and 5 bases from J, with 6 bases between. The CDR3 sequence is 11 residues long. For the CDR3, the DNA is TGTGCCAGCAGTTCAGGGGAGACCCAGTACTTC. Its translation: CASSSGETQYF.

By proportion, this clonotype is medium-sized. This chain joins TRBV28 and TRBJ2-3; D possibly corresponds to TRBD1 (5 bases). Germline CDR1 and CDR2: MDHEN and SYDVKM. With 6 bases removed from V and 1 base from J, the gap between germline ends came to 14 bases. The CDR3 has 15 residues. CDR3 nucleotide sequence: TGTGCCAGCAGGAAAACGGTAGGGGGCACAGATACGCAGTATTTT. Translating gives CASRKTVGGTDTQYF.

J is TRBJ1-1 and V is TRBV29-1; TRBD1 aligns across 8 bases. Germline values: CDR1 SQVTM, CDR2 ANQGSEA. The CDR3 is 12 residues long. V shed 2 bases and J 11 bases; nucleotides not matched to a gene: 7. This CDR3 is CSVERQGAVAFF. CDR3 in DNA: TGCAGCGTTGAACGGCAGGGGGCTGTTGCTTTCTTT. Using reference TRBV29-1 and TRBJ1-1 for the parts outside the CDR3, the full variable domain is SAVISQKPSRDICQRGTSLTIQCQVDSQVTMMFWYRQQPGQSLTLIATANQGSEATYESGFVIDKFPISRPNLTFSTLTVSNMSPEDSSIYLCSVERQGAVAFFGQGTRLTVV.

This chain connects TRBV5-1 to TRBJ1-1; tentative D call: TRBD1 (5 bases). V dropped 4 bases and J dropped 3 bases, with 10 bases sitting between them. Germline V lookup: CDR1 SGHRS, CDR2 YFSETQ. The CDR3 is 13 residues long. CDR3 nucleotide sequence: TGCGCCAGCAGCCTCCGCAGGGACACTGAAGCTTTCTTT. It specifies CASSLRRDTEAFF.

The chain uses TRBV11-2 and TRBJ1-2; tentatively, D is TRBD1 (5 bases). Germline loops: CDR1 SGHAT, CDR2 FQNNGV. V was pared by 4 bases and J by 8 bases, with 17 bases between. The CDR3 contains 14 residues. The CDR3 DNA follows: TGTGCCAGCAGCTGGCCGGAGGGGAAACTAGGCTACACCTTC. It encodes CASSWPEGKLGYTF.

The rearrangement joins TRBV5-8 to TRBJ1-5; 7 bases line up with TRBD1. The junction had 6 bases not matched to a gene; V was cut back by 4 bases and J by 2 bases. The CDR3 extends over 15 amino acids. Germline assignment: CDR1 SGHTS and CDR2 YDEGEE. CDR3 amino acids: CASSIAGGRNQPQHF. In nucleotides, the CDR3 is TGTGCCAGCAGCATCGCAGGGGGTCGCAATCAGCCCCAGCATTTT.

This rearrangement joins TRBV25-1 to TRBJ1-3; maybe TRBD1 (6 bases). V lost 5 bases and J 0 bases, leaving 17 bases between the germline ends. Per the germline V gene, CDR1 is MGHDK and CDR2 is SYGVNS. This CDR3 comprises 17 residues. The CDR3 DNA follows: TGTGCCAGCAGTCCAAACAGGGTATTAGGCTCTGGAAACACCATATATTTT. It translates to CASSPNRVLGSGNTIYF.

This clonotype was found once. CDR3 protein: CASSGGHGDYGYTF. CDR3 bases: TGTGCCAGCAGCGGGGGACATGGAGACTATGGCTACACCTTC. The J gene is TRBJ1-2, the V gene TRBV5-4, with D possibly matching TRBD1 (6 bases). Trimming pared 4 bases from V and 3 bases from J, leaving 13 bases between. The V gene's germline CDR1 is SGHNT and CDR2 YYREEE (reference sequence). This CDR3 contains 14 residues. The variable domain in full, completed from reference TRBV5-4 and TRBJ1-2, reads ETGVTQSPTHLIKTRGQQVTLRCSSQSGHNTVSWYQQALGQGPQFIFQYYREEENGRGNFPPRFSGLQFPNYSSELNVNALELDDSALYLCASSGGHGDYGYTFGSGTRLTVV.

The rearrangement joins TRBV5-1 to TRBJ1-1; D unresolved. V was clipped by 4 bases and J by 1 base, with 11 bases between them. Germline V gives CDR1 SGHRS, CDR2 YFSETQ. The CDR3 contains 14 residues. CDR3 in amino acids: CASSPLAKNTEAFF. The CDR3 region has the DNA TGCGCCAGCAGCCCACTGGCTAAGAACACTGAAGCTTTCTTT. The variable domain in full, with the rest retrieved from reference TRBV5-1 and TRBJ1-1, is KAGVTQTPRYLIKTRGQQVTLSCSPISGHRSVSWYQQTPGQGLQFLFEYFSETQRNKGNFPGRFSGRQFSNSRSEMNVSTLELGDSALYLCASSPLAKNTEAFFGQGTRLTVV.

A few counts support this clonotype. The rearrangement uses TRBV11-3 and TRBJ1-1; D is uncertain. The CDR3 has 15 amino acids. Looked up from germline, CDR1 is SGHNT and CDR2 is YENEEA. Trimming removed 5 bases from V and 1 base from J, with 14 bases in between. CDR3 protein: CASSTPAAGNTEAFF. DNA for the CDR3: TGTGCCAGCAGCACCCCCGCGGCCGGGAACACTGAAGCTTTCTTT.